This TCR beta chain was identified during a study of cytomegalovirus exposure and HLA in healthy donors. Points from the study as a whole: Rates of TCR association differed by HLA locus in a later analysis, with DRB1 highest and HLA-C lowest. Later analysis showed most CMV-associated TCR beta chains appearing HLA-restricted. In vitro assays verified that three CMV-associated chains recognized CMV antigens specifically.

Germline CDR1 and CDR2: GTSNPN and SVGIG (reference sequence). Trimming took 2 bases from V and 4 from J, leaving 10 bases between them. The CDR3 loop spans 13 amino acids. Both 60 Vbeta primers and 13 Jbeta primers went into the PCR. Measured with immunoSEQ multiplex PCR; TCRdb has only the in-frame clones, and not every one. The sample data list roughly 120,000 clones. About this clone: What it binds is not known.

The genes are TRBV30 and TRBJ2-3; D call uncertain. The sample consisted of PBMCs. This sequence originates from a man aged 30 to 45 in good health and CMV-seronegative. The CDR3 coding sequence is TGTGCCTGGAGTACACCACGCCCAGATACGCAGTATTTT. Protein: CAWSTPRPDTQYF.